The next 17 T cell receptor beta chains were all read from a single sample in a study of cytomegalovirus exposure and HLA in healthy donors. A multiplex PCR was run with 60 Vbeta primers and 13 Jbeta primers. The protocol was immunoSEQ multiplex PCR, while the TCRdb copy is restricted to in-frame clones and leaves out a portion. The sample has 170,000 or so clones; 80% are singletons. Sequencing was done on a sample of PBMCs. The receptors were gathered from a young man in good health and CMV-seropositive.

This clone was recorded only once. The chain has TRBV18 and TRBJ2-7; 7 bases map to TRBD1. The germline V gene has CDR1 KGHSH and CDR2 LQKENI. The CDR3 spans 15 residues. The V gene end was trimmed by 0 bases and the J gene end by 6 bases; junction bases not matched to a gene: 8. CDR3 amino acids: CASSPPDRVSSEQYF. The CDR3 nucleotides are TGTGCCAGCTCACCACCCGACAGGGTCAGCTCCGAGCAGTACTTC. Looking up the rest from reference TRBV18 and TRBJ2-7 gives the full variable domain: NAGVMQNPRHLVRRRGQEARLRCSPMKGHSHVYWYRQLPEEGLKFMVYLQKENIIDESGMPKERFSAEFPKEGPSILRIQQVVRGDSAAYFCASSPPDRVSSEQYFGPGTRLTVT.

The CDR3 is CASSQDLASGGFTDTQYF. CDR3 nucleotide sequence: TGCGCCAGCAGCCAAGATCTGGCTAGCGGGGGGTTCACAGATACGCAGTATTTT. This rearrangement joins TRBV4-3 to TRBJ2-3; 11 bases match TRBD2. Per germline, CDR1 LGHNA and CDR2 YSLEER. Trimming at V came to 0 bases and at J to 2 bases, leaving 7 bases not matched to a gene. This CDR3 is built from 18 residues.

This clone appeared once. The chain uses TRBV2 and TRBJ1-5, with D unclear. Germline CDR1 is SNHLY and CDR2 is FYNNEI. This CDR3 has 16 residues. V gave up 7 bases and J gave up 3 bases, with 19 bases separating them. Written as DNA, the CDR3 is TGTGCCAGCACTCCGGGAGAGCGGTTTTACAATCAGCCCCAGCATTTT. Protein product: CASTPGERFYNQPQHF.

This chain connects TRBV23-1 to TRBJ1-2; D call uncertain. TRBV23-1 is treated as an ORF (open reading frame) with a function not yet certain. V was pared by 3 bases and J by 5 bases, with 7 bases between. This CDR3 region has 12 residues. Here the CDR3 reads CASSQGGYGYTF. The CDR3 coding sequence is TGCGCCAGCAGTCAGGGAGGATATGGCTACACCTTC.

The CDR3 region is CASSLGSSGGSYEQYF. CDR3 DNA sequence: TGTGCCAGCAGCTTGGGTTCTAGCGGGGGCTCCTACGAGCAGTACTTC. The V gene is TRBV5-4, the J gene TRBJ2-7; 10 nucleotides align to TRBD2. Germline CDR1 is SGHNT and CDR2 is YYREEE (reference sequence). V lost 0 bases, J lost 0 bases, and 3 bases stayed unmatched. This CDR3 spans 16 amino acids.

This chain uses TRBV5-4 with TRBJ1-4, with unresolved D. The V end lost 3 bases, the J end lost 5 bases, and 11 bases lay between the germline ends. Germline lookup yields CDR1 SGHNT and CDR2 YYREEE (reference sequence). CDR3 size: 14 residues. CDR3 residues: CASSSGRRNEKLFF. The CDR3 DNA sequence: TGTGCCAGCAGCTCCGGACGGAGGAATGAAAAACTGTTTTTT.

The chain recombines TRBV15 with TRBJ2-5; 8 positions match TRBD1. The CDR3 has 17 residues. V lost 4 bases, J lost 4 bases, and 14 bases stayed unmatched. In germline, CDR1 is LNHNV, CDR2 YYDKDF (reference sequence). CDR3 DNA sequence: TGTGCCACCAGCAACTACCTCGGTAGCAGGGGGCTAGAGACCCAGTACTTC. As protein: CATSNYLGSRGLETQYF. Full variable domain (missing parts from reference TRBV15 and TRBJ2-5): DAMVIQNPRYQVTQFGKPVTLSCSQTLNHNVMYWYQQKSSQAPKLLFHYYDKDFNNEADTPDNFQSRRPNTSFCFLDIRSPGLGDTAMYLCATSNYLGSRGLETQYFGPGTRLLVL.

The sample holds many counts of this clone. This chain connects TRBV6-5 to TRBJ2-7; D not resolved. Between the trimmed V and J ends, which lost 2 bases and 0 bases, there was a span of 8 bases. Germline V gives CDR1 MNHEY, CDR2 SVGAGI. This CDR3 has 14 residues. The CDR3 coding sequence is TGTGCCAGCAGTTACGGGCACTCCTCCTACGAGCAGTACTTC. This codes for CASSYGHSSYEQYF.

The chain carries TRBV11-3 and TRBJ2-1, with a tentative D call TRBD2 (6 bases). V was pared by 0 bases and J by 8 bases, with 17 bases between. The CDR3 has 16 residues. Germline CDR1 and CDR2: SGHNT and YENEEA. CDR3 region: CASSLDWRGTWDEQFF. The CDR3, as DNA: TGTGCCAGCAGCTTAGATTGGAGGGGCACGTGGGATGAGCAGTTCTTC.

The genes are TRBV20-1 and TRBJ1-2; the D gene is possibly TRBD1 (5 bases). The germline CDR1 and CDR2 sequences are DFQATT and SNEGSKA (reference sequence). The CDR3 spans 11 residues. Between the trimmed V and J ends, which lost 3 bases and 5 bases, there was a span of 7 bases. The DNA for the CDR3 is TGCAGTGCTAGCGGGGGATATGGCTACACCTTC. Translating gives CSASGGYGYTF.

V and J are TRBV12-5 and TRBJ2-3; 7 nucleotides agree with TRBD2. Germline V CDR1 and CDR2: LGHNT, FRNRAP. The CDR3 contains 17 residues. J lost 0 bases, V lost 1 base, and 7 bases had no gene match. The CDR3 loop reads CASGLGLAVFSTDTQYF. The CDR3 DNA reads TGTGCTAGTGGTTTGGGCCTAGCGGTTTTTAGCACAGATACGCAGTATTTT.

The V gene is TRBV6-1, the J gene TRBJ2-7, with 7 bases aligning to TRBD2. V lost 2 bases to trimming and J lost 2 bases; unmatched junction nucleotides: 0. Germline values: CDR1 MNHNS, CDR2 SASEGT. The CDR3 has 13 residues. CDR3 sequence: CASSESGAYEQYF. CDR3 bases: TGTGCCAGCAGTGAAAGCGGGGCCTACGAGCAGTACTTC.

V and J are TRBV6-1 and TRBJ2-7; 7 bases are shared with TRBD2. CDR1 MNHNS and CDR2 SASEGT come from the germline V gene. With V trimmed by 2 bases and J by 9 bases, 13 bases remained unmatched. The CDR3 is 15 amino acids. The CDR3 region has the DNA TGTGCCAGCAGTGAACTAGCGGAACTGGGTCAGGGGCAGTACTTC. Protein product: CASSELAELGQGQYF.

This chain joins TRBV30 and TRBJ2-5; 7 bases match TRBD2. The ends lost 0 bases at V and 5 bases at J; junction bases unmatched: 6. This CDR3 contains 14 residues. Germline V CDR1 and CDR2: GTSNPN, SVGIG (reference sequence). CDR3 sequence (DNA): TGTGCCTGGAGTGTTCGGGGGGTCGGCGAGACCCAGTACTTC. This sequence encodes CAWSVRGVGETQYF.

CDR3 sequence reads: CASSPPDRTNTEAFF. Here the CDR3 DNA reads TGTGCCAGCAGTCCACCAGACAGAACGAACACTGAAGCTTTCTTT. This chain links TRBV28 with TRBJ1-1, with D perhaps matching TRBD1 (5 bases). The CDR3 has 15 amino acids. Germline-derived CDR1 and CDR2 are MDHEN and SYDVKM. The V end lost 5 bases, the J end lost 1 base, and 14 bases lay between the germline ends.

The CDR3 DNA follows: TGTGCCAGCAGCTTAGCGTCTAGCGGGAAGACCGGGGAGCTGTTTTTT. It translates to CASSLASSGKTGELFF. This chain links TRBV7-2 with TRBJ2-2; 9 bases align to TRBD2. Trimming removed 0 bases from V and 5 bases from J; junction bases left unmatched: 4. The CDR3 has 16 residues. The germline V gene has CDR1 SGHTA and CDR2 FQGNSA.

DNA for the CDR3: TGTGCCAGCAGTGGGGAGCGGGGGGGCCTCGACGAGCAGTACTTC. This gives the protein CASSGERGGLDEQYF. The J gene is TRBJ2-7, the V gene TRBV6-1; 10 bases are shared with TRBD2. The J segment lost 5 bases and the V segment lost 4 bases, leaving 8 bases of the junction unmatched. This CDR3 has 15 residues. Germline CDR1 MNHNS, CDR2 SASEGT.